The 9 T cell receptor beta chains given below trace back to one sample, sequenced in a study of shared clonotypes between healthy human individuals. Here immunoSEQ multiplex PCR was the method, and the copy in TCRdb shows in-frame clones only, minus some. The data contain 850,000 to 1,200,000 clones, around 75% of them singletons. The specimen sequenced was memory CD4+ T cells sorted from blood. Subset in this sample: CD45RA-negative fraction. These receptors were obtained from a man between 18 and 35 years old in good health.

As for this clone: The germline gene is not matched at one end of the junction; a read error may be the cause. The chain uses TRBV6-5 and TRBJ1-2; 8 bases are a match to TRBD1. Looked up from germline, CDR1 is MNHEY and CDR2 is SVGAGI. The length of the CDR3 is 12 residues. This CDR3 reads CAGRTGSSGYTF. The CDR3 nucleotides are TGTGCCGGCAGGACAGGGTCGAGTGGCTACACCTTC.

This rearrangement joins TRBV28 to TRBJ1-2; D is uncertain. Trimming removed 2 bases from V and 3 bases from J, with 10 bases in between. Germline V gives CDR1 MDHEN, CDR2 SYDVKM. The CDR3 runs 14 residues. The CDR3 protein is CASSLNDKYYGYTF. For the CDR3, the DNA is TGTGCCAGCAGTTTAAATGACAAATACTATGGCTACACCTTC.

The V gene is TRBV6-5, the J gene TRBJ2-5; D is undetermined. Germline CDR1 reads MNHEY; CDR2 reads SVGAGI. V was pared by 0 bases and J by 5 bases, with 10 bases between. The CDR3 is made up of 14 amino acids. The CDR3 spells CASSYSKVVETQYF. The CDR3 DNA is TGTGCCAGCAGTTACTCGAAGGTGGTGGAGACCCAGTACTTC.

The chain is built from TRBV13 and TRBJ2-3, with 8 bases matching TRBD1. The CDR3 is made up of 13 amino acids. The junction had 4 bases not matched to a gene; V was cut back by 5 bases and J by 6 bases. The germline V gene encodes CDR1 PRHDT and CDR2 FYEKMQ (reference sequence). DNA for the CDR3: TGTGCCAGCAGCGGACACAGGGGGGATACGCAGTATTTT. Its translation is CASSGHRGDTQYF.

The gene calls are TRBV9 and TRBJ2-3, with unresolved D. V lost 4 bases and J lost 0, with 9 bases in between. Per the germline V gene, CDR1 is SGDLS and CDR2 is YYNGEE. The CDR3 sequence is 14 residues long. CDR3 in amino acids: CASSRTDSTDTQYF. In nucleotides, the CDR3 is TGTGCCAGCAGCCGGACGGATAGCACAGATACGCAGTATTTT.

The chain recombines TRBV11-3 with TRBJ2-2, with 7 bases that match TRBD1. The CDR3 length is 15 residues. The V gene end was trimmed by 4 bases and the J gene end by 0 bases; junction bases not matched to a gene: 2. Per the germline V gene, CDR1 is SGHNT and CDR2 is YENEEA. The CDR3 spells CASSSGQSNTGELFF. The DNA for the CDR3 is TGTGCCAGCAGCTCGGGACAGTCGAACACCGGGGAGCTGTTTTTT.

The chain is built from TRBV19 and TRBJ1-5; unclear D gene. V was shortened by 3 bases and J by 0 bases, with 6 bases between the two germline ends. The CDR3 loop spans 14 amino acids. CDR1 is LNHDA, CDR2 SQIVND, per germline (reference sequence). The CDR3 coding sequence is TGTGCCAGTAGTATGCAAAATAGCAATCAGCCCCAGCATTTT. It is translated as CASSMQNSNQPQHF.

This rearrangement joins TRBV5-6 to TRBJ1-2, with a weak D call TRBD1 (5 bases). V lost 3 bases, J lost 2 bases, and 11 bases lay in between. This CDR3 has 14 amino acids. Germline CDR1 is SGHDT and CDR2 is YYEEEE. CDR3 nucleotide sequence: TGTGCCAGCAGCTCAGGGACGTCGAACTATGGCTACACCTTC. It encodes CASSSGTSNYGYTF. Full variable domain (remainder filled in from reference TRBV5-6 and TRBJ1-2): DAGVTQSPTHLIKTRGQQVTLRCSPKSGHDTVSWYQQALGQGPQFIFQYYEEEERQRGNFPDRFSGHQFPNYSSELNVNALLLGDSALYLCASSSGTSNYGYTFGSGTRLTVV.

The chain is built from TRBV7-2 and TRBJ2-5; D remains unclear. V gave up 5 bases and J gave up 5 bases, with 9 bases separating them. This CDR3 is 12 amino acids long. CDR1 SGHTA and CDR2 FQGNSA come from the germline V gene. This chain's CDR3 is CASSAGVETQYF. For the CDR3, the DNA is TGTGCCAGCAGCGCCGGTGTGGAGACCCAGTACTTC. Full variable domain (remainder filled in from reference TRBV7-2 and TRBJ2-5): GAGVSQSPSNKVTEKGKDVELRCDPISGHTALYWYRQSLGQGLEFLIYFQGNSAPDKSGLPSDRFSAERTGGSVSTLTIQRTQQEDSAVYLCASSAGVETQYFGPGTRLLVL.